Following are 24 T cell receptor beta chains from one sample sequenced in a study of blood T cell repertoires in COVID-19 (dated by TCRdb to the early 2020s). Libraries came from the immunoSEQ multiplex PCR assay. In its TCRdb copy, this immuneACCESS table keeps in-frame sequences only and misses some clones. Where compared with another copy, unresolved V genes explain less than half of these, and the others have no known cause. This sample comprises about 52,000 clones, 81% of them detected only once. In total, the top ten clones hold roughly 29% of the sample. The specimen was peripheral blood. These receptor sequences come from a woman aged 80 or over with COVID-19, enrolled during active disease.

The V and J genes are TRBV9 and TRBJ1-5; TRBD1 matches at 7 bases. J gave up 5 bases and V 0 bases, and 5 bases lay outside the gene matches. The CDR3 contains 15 residues. Looked up from germline, CDR1 is SGDLS and CDR2 is YYNGEE. The CDR3 spells CASSVGAGGYQPQHF. CDR3 bases: TGTGCCAGCAGCGTAGGGGCAGGGGGTTATCAGCCCCAGCATTTT.

CDR3 residues: CASTPSGGAGDSGELFF. The CDR3 DNA reads as TGTGCCAGTACCCCGAGTGGGGGAGCGGGAGACTCCGGGGAGCTGTTTTTT. The rearrangement joins TRBV19 to TRBJ2-2, with 8 bases fitting TRBD2. The J segment lost 6 bases and the V segment lost 7 bases, leaving 16 bases of the junction unmatched. The CDR3 spans 17 residues. From germline, CDR1 is LNHDA and CDR2 SQIVND (reference sequence).

This clone was seen just once. This specimen includes other DNA sequences encoding the same CDR3. V is TRBV12-3 or TRBV12-4 and J is TRBJ1-2, with D perhaps TRBD1 (5 bases). The CDR3 is 11 residues long. V lost 7 bases and J 4 bases, leaving 7 bases between the germline ends. The CDR3 spells CASTDSYGYTF. The CDR3 DNA sequence: TGTGCCAGCACTGACAGCTATGGCTACACCTTC.

This clone has only one observation. The chain joins TRBV7-8 to TRBJ2-2, with 13 bases fitting TRBD2. This CDR3 has 16 amino acids. Germline V gene data show CDR1 as SGHVS and CDR2 as FQNEAQ. The trim removed 4 bases at V and 7 bases at J, leaving 6 bases unmatched. The chain's CDR3 is CASSSGLAGAFGELFF. CDR3 bases: TGTGCCAGCAGCTCCGGACTAGCGGGAGCCTTCGGGGAGCTGTTTTTT.

In this sample, this clone turned up a few times. The chain joins TRBV7-3 to TRBJ2-2; D is undetermined. The germline V gene encodes CDR1 SGHTA and CDR2 FQGTGA. Trimming took 0 bases from V and 1 from J, leaving 6 bases between them. This CDR3 comprises 15 residues. CDR3 protein: CASSLTRQNTGELFF. The CDR3 DNA is TGTGCCAGCAGCTTAACCCGACAGAACACCGGGGAGCTGTTTTTT.

The chain carries TRBV18 and TRBJ2-7; 10 bases are shared with TRBD1. The CDR3 covers 17 residues. V trimming: 1 base; J trimming: 3 bases; junction bases outside the gene matches: 9. Germline V gene sequence: CDR1 KGHSH, CDR2 LQKENI. The CDR3 coding sequence is TGTGCCAGCTCACCACTCACGCCCGGGACAGGGGTCTACGAGCAGTACTTC. Protein: CASSPLTPGTGVYEQYF.

The rearrangement links TRBV11-2 to TRBJ1-2, with 7 bases that match TRBD1. Germline loops: CDR1 SGHAT, CDR2 FQNNGV. V shed 3 bases and J 5 bases; nucleotides not matched to a gene: 3. The CDR3 runs to 13 residues. CDR3 DNA: TGTGCCAGCAGCTTCGACAGGGTTTATGGCTACACCTTC. Translated, it gives CASSFDRVYGYTF. The full variable domain, rest sourced from reference TRBV11-2 and TRBJ1-2, is EAGVAQSPRYKIIEKRQSVAFWCNPISGHATLYWYQQILGQGPKLLIQFQNNGVVDDSQLPKDRFSAERLKGVDSTLKIQPAKLEDSAVYLCASSFDRVYGYTFGSGTRLTVV.

The rearrangement uses TRBV7-3 and TRBJ1-1; D gene ambiguous. Germline values: CDR1 SGHTA, CDR2 FQGTGA. Trimming cost V 2 bases and J 5 bases, with 15 bases left between them. The length of the CDR3 is 15 residues. The DNA of the CDR3 is TGTGCCAGCAGCTTATTACACGGAGCGGTGACTGAAGCTTTCTTT. Translated, it gives CASSLLHGAVTEAFF.

This chain uses TRBV27 with TRBJ2-7; 8 positions match TRBD2. The CDR3 totals 15 residues. Trimming cost V 5 bases and J 2 bases; bases outside gene matches: 8. The germline V gene encodes CDR1 MNHEY and CDR2 SMNVEV (reference sequence). CDR3 coding DNA: TGTGCCAGCAGTCTCGGGGGGGTTTCCCCCTACGAGCAGTACTTC. Translating gives CASSLGGVSPYEQYF.

The chain uses TRBV27 and TRBJ2-7, with 8 bases aligning to TRBD2. The trim removed 6 bases at V and 0 bases at J, leaving 7 bases unmatched. This CDR3 spans 15 amino acids. Germline CDR1 MNHEY, CDR2 SMNVEV (reference sequence). CDR3 region: CASSHRLASSYEQYF. DNA of the CDR3: TGTGCCAGCAGCCACCGACTAGCGAGCTCCTACGAGCAGTACTTC.

J is TRBJ2-1 and V is TRBV6-5; 9 bases fit TRBD1. Per germline, CDR1 MNHEY and CDR2 SVGAGI. The junction had 6 bases not matched to a gene; V was cut back by 5 bases and J by 4 bases. CDR3 length equals 15 residues. CDR3 amino acids: CASSLDRGVYNEQFF. CDR3 nucleotide sequence: TGTGCCAGCAGTCTCGACAGGGGGGTATACAATGAGCAGTTCTTC.

The chain uses TRBV10-2 and TRBJ2-3; the match to TRBD1 covers 8 bases. The V gene end was trimmed by 5 bases and the J gene end by 3 bases; junction bases not matched to a gene: 7. The germline CDR1 and CDR2 sequences are WSHSY and SAAADI. The CDR3 spans 15 residues. CDR3 amino acids: CASSRQGLNTDTQYF. The CDR3 DNA reads TGCGCCAGCAGTCGACAGGGGCTTAATACAGATACGCAGTATTTT.

The genes are TRBV11-2 and TRBJ2-3; no firm D call. CDR1 is SGHAT, CDR2 FQNNGV, per germline. Trimming removed 5 bases at V and 2 bases at J, with 2 bases between. This CDR3 is built from 11 residues. CDR3 DNA sequence: TGTGCCAGCAGCCACACAGATACGCAGTATTTT. This codes for CASSHTDTQYF. Together with reference TRBV11-2 and TRBJ2-3, the CDR3 gives the full variable domain: EAGVAQSPRYKIIEKRQSVAFWCNPISGHATLYWYQQILGQGPKLLIQFQNNGVVDDSQLPKDRFSAERLKGVDSTLKIQPAKLEDSAVYLCASSHTDTQYFGPGTRLTVL.

The chain links TRBV5-1 to TRBJ1-5; tentative D call: TRBD1 (6 bases). This CDR3 region has 15 residues. The germline gives CDR1 SGHRS, CDR2 YFSETQ. The V end was cut by 0 bases, the J end by 7 bases, with 14 bases between. Written as DNA, the CDR3 is TGCGCCAGCAGCTTGGATTACAGGGATGGGCAGCCCCAGCATTTT. Its protein product is CASSLDYRDGQPQHF.

The chain employs TRBV18 and TRBJ2-1; 10 bases are a match to TRBD2. From germline, CDR1 is KGHSH and CDR2 LQKENI. This CDR3 spans 23 amino acids. Trimming at V came to 2 bases and at J to 0 bases, leaving 22 bases not matched to a gene. The CDR3: CASSPFIAGGTSLFKSSYNEQFF. In DNA, the CDR3 is TGTGCCAGCTCACCATTCATAGCGGGAGGAACCTCTCTCTTTAAAAGCTCCTACAATGAGCAGTTCTTC.

The V and J genes are TRBV24-1 and TRBJ1-1; D ambiguous. The CDR3 is 13 residues long. Germline lookup yields CDR1 KGHDR and CDR2 SFDVKD. V was clipped by 7 bases and J by 1 base, with 9 bases between them. CDR3 DNA: TGTGCCACCAGGTTCAGTGGGAACACTGAAGCTTTCTTT. Translating gives CATRFSGNTEAFF.

The rearrangement links TRBV10-3 to TRBJ2-3; D not certain. The V and J ends lost 6 bases and 4 bases respectively, with 17 bases between them. Germline V gene lookup returns CDR1 ENHRY and CDR2 SYGVKD. The CDR3 contains 15 residues. The CDR3 region has the DNA TGTGCCATCAGCCCGGGTGACCAACGCTCAGATACGCAGTATTTT. Its translation: CAISPGDQRSDTQYF.

DNA for the CDR3: TGTGCCTGGAGTGTATCCCAGGGGGGTCTTTCGCCCCAGCATTTT. Its protein is CAWSVSQGGLSPQHF. The J gene is TRBJ1-5, the V gene TRBV30; 7 bases are shared with TRBD1. Germline V gives CDR1 GTSNPN, CDR2 SVGIG (reference sequence). J lost 9 bases, V lost 0 bases, and 11 bases had no gene match. The CDR3 extends over 15 amino acids.

The genes are TRBV3-1 (or the pseudogene TRBV3-2) and TRBJ2-3; 9 nucleotides agree with TRBD2. Germline V gene lookup returns CDR1 LGHDT and CDR2 YNNKEL (reference sequence). The CDR3 is made up of 16 amino acids. V lost 4 bases to trimming and J lost 2 bases; unmatched junction nucleotides: 7. CDR3 in amino acids: CASSPLAGANTDTQYF. For the CDR3, the DNA is TGTGCCAGCAGCCCTTTAGCGGGAGCGAACACAGATACGCAGTATTTT.

The chain joins TRBV6-2 or TRBV6-3 to TRBJ2-2, with TRBD2 identical over 9 bases. V was pared by 4 bases and J by 3 bases, with 6 bases of the junction left unmatched. The CDR3 covers 16 residues. Germline V gene data show CDR1 as MNHEY and CDR2 as SVGEGT. CDR3 DNA: TGTGCCAGCAGTTCTTCTAGCGGGACCGACACCGGGGAGCTGTTTTTT. Translated: CASSSSSGTDTGELFF.

This chain connects TRBV12-5 to TRBJ2-1; TRBD2 agrees at 7 bases. Germline CDR1 and CDR2: LGHNT and FRNRAP. CDR3 length: 16 amino acids. With 0 bases clipped from V and 8 bases from J, the junction kept 10 bases outside the gene matches. CDR3 DNA sequence: TGTGCTAGTGGTTTGGTTAACCGGGACTATGTGGATGAGCAGTTCTTC. This sequence encodes CASGLVNRDYVDEQFF.

This chain uses TRBV19 with TRBJ2-7; 10 bases fit TRBD2. The length of the CDR3 is 15 residues. Trimming removed 1 base from V and 5 bases from J; junction bases left unmatched: 5. CDR1 is LNHDA, CDR2 SQIVND, per germline (reference sequence). In nucleotides, the CDR3 is TGTGCCAGTAGTATAGGCCTAGCGGGAGTAAACGAGCAGTACTTC. It encodes CASSIGLAGVNEQYF.

This clone was counted between two and nine times. The J gene is TRBJ1-4, the V gene TRBV7-9; 7 bases map to TRBD1. This CDR3 is 14 amino acids long. V trimming: 5 bases; J trimming: 2 bases; junction bases outside the gene matches: 2. CDR1 SEHNR and CDR2 FQNEAQ come from the germline V gene (reference sequence). CDR3 residues: CASSMTGTNEKLFF. CDR3 sequence (DNA): TGTGCCAGCAGCATGACAGGGACTAATGAAAAACTGTTTTTT.

The V and J genes are TRBV2 and TRBJ2-3; D unclear. Deletions cut 4 bases from V and 4 bases from J, with 12 bases between. Germline assignment: CDR1 SNHLY and CDR2 FYNNEI. CDR3 length: 14 residues. The CDR3 bases are TGTGCCAGCAGTGTTGAGAGGTGGGCAGATACGCAGTATTTT. Its protein product is CASSVERWADTQYF.